This record looks at one TCR beta chain sequence and its context. Antigen unknown. Per the germline V gene, CDR1 is SSHAT and CDR2 is FNYEAQ (reference sequence). This CDR3 has 14 residues. Trimming at V came to 6 bases and at J to 5 bases, leaving 8 bases not matched to a gene. The sample belongs to a study of cytomegalovirus exposure and HLA in healthy donors. About the study: Earlier sequencing of 200 million or so T cells yielded around 100 million unique TCR beta sequences. Within the Caucasian-associated ancestry cluster were around 81% of the roughly 400 genotyped donors. General study findings and limits: Several of the most significant clusters were apparently associated with common viral pathogens in a later analysis.

PCR was performed using 60 Vbeta and 13 Jbeta primers. Profiling relied on immunoSEQ multiplex PCR, and the TCRdb table lists in-frame clones only, not all of them. Here the sample table reports 150,000 or so clones. The sequencing sample was made of PBMCs. The origin of this receptor is a woman aged 18 to 35 in good health and CMV-seronegative. The genes are TRBV7-7 and TRBJ2-5; 8 bases fit TRBD2. CDR3 residues: CASRPGLGHETQYF. CDR3 nucleotides: TGTGCCAGCAGGCCGGGACTAGGGCATGAGACCCAGTACTTC.